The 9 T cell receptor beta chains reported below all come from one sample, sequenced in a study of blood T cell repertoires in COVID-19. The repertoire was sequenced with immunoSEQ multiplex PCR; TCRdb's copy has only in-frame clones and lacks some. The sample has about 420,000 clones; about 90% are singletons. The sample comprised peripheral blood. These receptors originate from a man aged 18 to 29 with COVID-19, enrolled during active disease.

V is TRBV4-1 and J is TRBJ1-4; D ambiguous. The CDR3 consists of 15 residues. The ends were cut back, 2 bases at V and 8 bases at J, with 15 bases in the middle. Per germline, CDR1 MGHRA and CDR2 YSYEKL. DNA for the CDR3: TGCGCCAGCAGCCAACCAATGGCTGCAGAAGAAAAACTGTTTTTT. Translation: CASSQPMAAEEKLFF.

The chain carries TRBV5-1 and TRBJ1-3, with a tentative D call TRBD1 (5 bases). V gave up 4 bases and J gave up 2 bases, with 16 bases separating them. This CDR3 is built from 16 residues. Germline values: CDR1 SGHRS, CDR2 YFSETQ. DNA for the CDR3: TGCGCCAGCAGCGTACAAGGGGTTGCGGCTGGAAACACCATATATTTT. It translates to CASSVQGVAAGNTIYF.

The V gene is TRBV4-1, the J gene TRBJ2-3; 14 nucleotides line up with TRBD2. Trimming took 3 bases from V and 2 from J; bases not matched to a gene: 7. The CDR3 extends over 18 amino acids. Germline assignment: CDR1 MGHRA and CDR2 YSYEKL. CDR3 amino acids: CASSHIGLAGGHTDTQYF. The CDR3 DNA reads TGCGCCAGCAGCCACATAGGACTAGCGGGGGGACACACAGATACGCAGTATTTT.

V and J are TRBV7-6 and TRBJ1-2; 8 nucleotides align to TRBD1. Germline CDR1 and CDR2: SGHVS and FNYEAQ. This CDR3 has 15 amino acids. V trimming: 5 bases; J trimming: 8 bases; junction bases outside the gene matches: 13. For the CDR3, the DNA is TGTGCCAGCAGCCCCGCCGGGACAGGTGTAGAGGGCTACACCTTC. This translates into CASSPAGTGVEGYTF.

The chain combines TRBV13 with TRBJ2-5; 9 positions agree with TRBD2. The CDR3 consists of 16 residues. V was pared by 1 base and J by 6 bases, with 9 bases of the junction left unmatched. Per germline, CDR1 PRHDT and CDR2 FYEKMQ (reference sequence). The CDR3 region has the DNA TGTGCCAGCAGCTTAGTTGCTGGGACTAGCCCTAAGACCCAGTACTTC. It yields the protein CASSLVAGTSPKTQYF.

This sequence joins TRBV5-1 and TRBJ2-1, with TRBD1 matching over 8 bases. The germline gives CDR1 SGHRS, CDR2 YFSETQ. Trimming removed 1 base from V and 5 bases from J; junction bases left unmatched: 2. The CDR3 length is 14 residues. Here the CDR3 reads CASSLIQGDNEQFF. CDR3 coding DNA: TGCGCCAGCAGCTTGATACAGGGGGACAATGAGCAGTTCTTC.

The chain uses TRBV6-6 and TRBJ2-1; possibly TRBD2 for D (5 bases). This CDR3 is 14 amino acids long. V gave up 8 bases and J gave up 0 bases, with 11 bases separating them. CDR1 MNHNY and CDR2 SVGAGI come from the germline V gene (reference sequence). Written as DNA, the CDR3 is TGTGCCAGCTTGAGCGGACCCTCCTACAATGAGCAGTTCTTC. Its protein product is CASLSGPSYNEQFF.

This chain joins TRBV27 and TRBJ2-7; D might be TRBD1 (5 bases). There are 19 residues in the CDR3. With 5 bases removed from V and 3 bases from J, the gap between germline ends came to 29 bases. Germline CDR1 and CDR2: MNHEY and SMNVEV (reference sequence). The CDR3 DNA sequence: TGTGCCAGCAGTCTAAACCACCCCCTTACGACAGTAAACCTCTACGAGCAGTACTTC. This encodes CASSLNHPLTTVNLYEQYF.

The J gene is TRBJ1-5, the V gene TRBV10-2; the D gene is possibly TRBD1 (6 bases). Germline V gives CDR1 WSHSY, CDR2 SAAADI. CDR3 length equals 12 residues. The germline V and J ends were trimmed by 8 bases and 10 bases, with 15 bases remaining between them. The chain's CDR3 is CASRDTRGPQHF. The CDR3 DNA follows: TGCGCCAGCCGGGACACTCGGGGCCCCCAGCATTTT.